This T cell receptor beta chain was obtained from a study of blood T cell repertoires in COVID-19. Study background: The United States, Italy and Spain provided the acute and convalescent COVID-19 samples.

TCRdb's table, derived via immunoSEQ multiplex PCR, lists solely in-frame clones and lacks some. The table lists 250,000 or so clones, approximately 91% of them singletons. In germline, CDR1 is MDHEN, CDR2 SYDVKM. V was clipped by 3 bases and J by 4 bases, with 16 bases between them. This CDR3 has 15 residues. This chain links TRBV28 with TRBJ2-7; D might be TRBD1 (6 bases). This clonotype was sampled from a woman aged 55-70 years with acute or convalescent COVID-19. Sequencing input: peripheral blood. CDR3 region: CASSFRGAGVYEQYF. The CDR3 nucleotides read TGTGCCAGCAGTTTCCGAGGGGCAGGGGTGTACGAGCAGTACTTC.